Listed here is a single T cell receptor beta chain. The antigen is not known. The PCR used 60 Vbeta and 13 Jbeta primers. Generated by immunoSEQ multiplex PCR, the TCRdb table keeps only in-frame clones and is missing some. The table lists tens of thousands of clones. The sample is drawn from a study of cytomegalovirus exposure and HLA in healthy donors. Points from the study as a whole: Listed as cytomegalovirus-associated were 150 to 200 TCR beta chains.

Sequencing used PBMCs. The TCR sequence derives from a woman aged 40 to 50 in good health and CMV-seropositive.

The CDR3 reads CASSPDGAGNTEAFF. The CDR3 DNA sequence: TGTGCCAGCAGCCCCGACGGCGCGGGGAACACTGAAGCTTTCTTT. V gene TRBV28 combines with J gene TRBJ1-1; D gene uncertain. Germline lookup yields CDR1 MDHEN and CDR2 SYDVKM. This CDR3 comprises 15 residues. Trimming removed 6 bases at V and 1 base at J, with 15 bases between.